This entry is about one TCR beta chain. Antigen unknown. This sample was taken from a study of T-cell memory formation after mild COVID-19. The overall study: Largely, the TCR clusters proved donor specific. General study results and limits: For contracting clones, CD4+ ones sat mainly in CM and EM, CD8+ in EMRA. Several responding clones turned up in pre-infection memory, indicating that cross-reactive memory may have taken part.

The authors produced TCR alpha and TCR beta cDNA libraries with sample barcodes and UMIs by 5'RACE using constant-segment primers. TCRdb recomputed calls from the 5' RACE reads with MiXCR, one row per CDR3 protein. This sample has around 220,000 distinct CDR3 sequences, with about a sixth found just once. V shed 6 bases, J shed 0 bases, and the junction held 14 bases outside the gene matches. This CDR3 region has 18 residues. Germline V lookup: CDR1 SEHNR, CDR2 FQNEAQ (reference sequence). The clonotype originates from a man aged 18-30 years who had mild COVID-19 (a few samples of this study predate the infection). Cell type and time point are not known. The sequenced sample was PBMCs or a T cell subset sorted from them (not recorded which). The J gene is TRBJ1-1, the V gene TRBV7-9; TRBD1 matches at 9 bases. This CDR3 reads CASSRGLVGTGMNTEAFF. CDR3 coding DNA: TGTGCCAGCAGTCGAGGTCTTGTGGGGACAGGGATGAACACTGAAGCTTTCTTT. Combining the CDR3 with reference TRBV7-9 and TRBJ1-1 gives the whole variable domain DTGVSQNPRHKITKRGQNVTFRCDPISEHNRLYWYRQTLGQGPEFLTYFQNEAQLEKSRLLSDRFSAERPKGSFSTLEIQRTEQGDSAMYLCASSRGLVGTGMNTEAFFGQGTRLTVV.